The clone carrying this T cell receptor beta chain was seen many times. CDR3 length: 14 residues. Trimming left V 0 bases short and J 1 base short, with 7 bases between. Looked up from germline, CDR1 is SGHRS and CDR2 is YFSETQ. This record comes from a study of HIV-infected children after antiretroviral therapy interruption. RNA-based 3' RACE libraries used unique molecular identifiers. TCRdb re-analysed the 3' RACE reads in MiXCR, keeping a single row per CDR3 protein. The sample lists about 89,000 distinct CDR3 sequences, approximately 6.9% seen once, with roughly 1% in the top ten. The treatment was: PENTA 11 planned treatment interruption arm or continuous ART arm.

Sequenced material: CD45RA+ CD4+ T cells from PBMCs, pooled from several time points, taken from a donor given antiretroviral therapy, either interrupted or continuous. Indicated subset: naive CD4+ CD45RA+ CD45RO- T cells. The chain couples TRBV5-1 to TRBJ1-1; D call uncertain. The receptor's source is a pool of human donors with HIV. CDR3 nucleotides: TGCGCCAGCAGCTTGGTCGCGGGGAACACTGAAGCTTTCTTT. Protein sequence: CASSLVAGNTEAFF. Together with reference TRBV5-1 and TRBJ1-1, the CDR3 gives the full variable domain: KAGVTQTPRYLIKTRGQQVTLSCSPISGHRSVSWYQQTPGQGLQFLFEYFSETQRNKGNFPGRFSGRQFSNSRSEMNVSTLELGDSALYLCASSLVAGNTEAFFGQGTRLTVV.